This entry features one T cell receptor beta chain sequence. What it binds is unknown. Unique molecular identifier tags were affixed to discrete cDNA molecules. Each CDR3 protein gets one entry after TCRdb re-called the 5' RACE reads with MiXCR. The sample shows roughly 50,000 distinct CDR3 sequences, approximately 8% of them seen only once. This record comes from a study of early T cells in non-severe SARS-CoV-2 infection. The CDR3 has 12 residues. The germline V and J ends were trimmed by 0 bases and 15 bases, with 9 bases remaining between them. CDR1 LGHNA and CDR2 YNFKEQ come from the germline V gene. Regarding the study as a whole: Comparison of clonotypes with VDJdb favored anti-spike CD8 responses while missing private and CD4 specificities.

The material sequenced was whole blood. This TCR came from an adult who was a healthcare worker with PCR-confirmed SARS-CoV-2 infection or an uninfected control (not recorded which). The V call is TRBV4-2, the J call TRBJ1-6; possibly TRBD1 for D (5 bases). The CDR3 loop reads CASSQDGTDLHF. CDR3 nucleotides: TGTGCCAGCAGCCAAGATGGGACCGACCTCCACTTT.